Listed here is a single T cell receptor beta chain. TCRdb's copy holds only in-frame clones and misses some; the assay was immunoSEQ multiplex PCR. The sample shows 150,000 to 200,000 clones, around 90% of them seen only once. The sample comes from a study of blood T cell repertoires in COVID-19. With 6 bases removed from V and 2 bases from J, the gap between germline ends came to 19 bases. This CDR3 spans 16 amino acids. Germline V gives CDR1 MDHEN, CDR2 SYDVKM. The sequence came from a human donor in a cohort sampled during active COVID-19. The sequencing input was peripheral blood. The gene calls are TRBV28 and TRBJ2-5, with D possibly TRBD1 on 6 matching bases. The CDR3 DNA sequence: TGTGCCAGCAGCCCCCTGACGACAGGCGTTCAAGAGACCCAGTACTTC. Translating gives CASSPLTTGVQETQYF. Full variable domain (outside the CDR3, taken from reference TRBV28 and TRBJ2-5): DVKVTQSSRYLVKRTGEKVFLECVQDMDHENMFWYRQDPGLGLRLIYFSYDVKMKEKGDIPEGYSVSREKKERFSLILESASTNQTSMYLCASSPLTTGVQETQYFGPGTRLLVL.